This TCR beta chain is from a study of beta chain features in type 1 diabetes. Study findings and constraints: A pattern of fewer insertions and more deletions at VDJ junctions was seen in type 1 diabetes patients.

A note on this clone: The antigen is not known.

Populations isolated by sorting all had purity greater than 98%. There are 12 residues in the CDR3. V was shortened by 7 bases and J by 1 base, with 8 bases between the two germline ends. Germline CDR1 and CDR2: SGDLS and YYNGEE. cDNA synthesis used the whole RNA isolate, giving expressed TCRB sequences. Some clones are missing from TCRdb's copy, which holds only in-frame ones; the method was immunoSEQ multiplex PCR. The sample contains 300,000 to 450,000 clones, roughly a fifth of which appear only once. This clonotype originated in a woman aged 18-29 years in good health. The sequenced sample consisted of naive CD4+ T cells from blood. The chain links TRBV9 to TRBJ2-5; TRBD2 is a possible D gene (5 bases). The CDR3 DNA is TGTGCCAGCGGAGGTAGCCAAGAGACCCAGTACTTC. This codes for CASGGSQETQYF.